This T cell receptor (beta chain) was recovered during a study of blood T cell repertoires in COVID-19. The participants were between about 18 and 90 years old and came from roughly 24 US areas. Cohort assignment relied on participant-reported clinical history. The CDR3 loop spans 16 amino acids. Germline CDR1 SEHNR, CDR2 FQNEAQ (reference sequence). V was pared by 0 bases and J by 2 bases, with 11 bases between. The protocol was immunoSEQ multiplex PCR, while the TCRdb copy is restricted to in-frame clones and leaves out a portion. The sample yields about 190,000 clones, approximately 84% seen once. The chain has TRBV7-9 and TRBJ1-3; the D gene is possibly TRBD1 (5 bases). The TCR was taken from a young woman who had recovered from COVID-19. The sample taken for sequencing was PBMCs or T cells enriched from blood (not recorded which). The chain's CDR3 is CASSLAMGRAGNTIYF. For the CDR3, the DNA is TGTGCCAGCAGCTTAGCAATGGGCAGGGCTGGAAACACCATATATTTT.